The rows below give T cell receptor beta chains drawn from one sample of a study of control samples from healthy donors and cancer patients. Clones were sequenced by immunoSEQ multiplex PCR, and TCRdb holds only the in-frame ones, with some missing. The sample includes about 190,000 clones, 90% to 95% of them seen just once. The material sequenced was blood. These receptor sequences come from a man aged 25 to 40 in good health. Both conserved end residues are part of each CDR3. Each record gives: CDR3 length, J gene, D gene, V gene, clone size, CDR3 protein, CDR3 DNA. The D gene is left open where the match is weak. Not every row has a clone size; where given, it reads once, few, many or a size class.

15,TRBJ1-2,-,TRBV12-2,once,CASRLAPWDRGYPTF,TGTGCAAGTCGCTTAGCTCCGTGGGACAGGGGATATCCCACCTTC
14,TRBJ1-2,-,TRBV5-1,-,CASSPVGANYGYTF,TGCGCCAGCAGCCCCGTAGGAGCTAACTATGGCTACACCTTC
15,TRBJ2-2,-,TRBV6-4,-,CASSDSTDNTGELFF,TGTGCCAGCAGTGACTCGACAGATAACACCGGGGAGCTGTTTTTT
14,TRBJ2-1,TRBD2,TRBV10-1,-,CASSEPGLTLGQFF,TGCGCCAGCAGTGAGCCGGGACTAACCCTCGGGCAGTTCTTC
15,TRBJ1-1,-,TRBV1,-,CTSSQETGWDTEAFF,TGCACCAGCAGCCAAGAGACAGGGTGGGACACTGAAGCTTTCTTT
13,TRBJ1-5,-,TRBV5-6,-,CASSLRYNQPQHF,TGTGCCAGCAGCTTAAGGTACAATCAGCCCCAGCATTTT
15,TRBJ2-1,TRBD2,TRBV6-5,-,CASTEETSGANEQFF,TGTGCCAGCACCGAAGAGACTAGCGGGGCCAATGAGCAGTTCTTC
16,TRBJ1-6,TRBD1,TRBV5-1,once,CASSLARDRANSPLHF,TGCGCCAGCAGCTTGGCCAGGGACAGAGCAAATTCACCCCTCCACTTT
16,TRBJ1-1,-,TRBV11-2,-,CASSPAGGRKNTEAFF,TGTGCCAGCAGCCCCGCCGGGGGCAGGAAGAACACTGAAGCTTTCTTT
19,TRBJ1-3,-,TRBV29-1,-,CSVDGSSARDMLSGNTIYF,TGCAGCGTTGATGGCTCGTCAGCGAGAGACATGCTCTCTGGAAACACCATATATTTT
13,TRBJ1-1,TRBD1,TRBV29-1,few,CSVRDRVYTEAFF,TGCAGCGTCCGGGACAGGGTGTACACTGAAGCTTTCTTT
13,TRBJ2-7,TRBD1,TRBV6-5,-,CASKGQGVGEQYF,TGTGCCAGCAAGGGTCAGGGGGTCGGGGAGCAGTACTTC
15,TRBJ1-5,TRBD1,TRBV30,-,CAWSGGTGGGQPQHF,TGTGCCTGGAGTGGAGGGACAGGGGGGGGTCAGCCCCAGCATTTT
13,TRBJ2-1,TRBD1,TRBV7-7,-,CASSQDRDNEQFF,TGTGCCAGCAGCCAGGACAGGGACAATGAGCAGTTCTTC
15,TRBJ1-3,-,TRBV6-5,-,CASSYDPGTGNTIYF,TGTGCCAGCAGTTACGATCCAGGGACTGGAAACACCATATATTTT
14,TRBJ1-2,-,TRBV4-1,once,CASSQAPASYGYTF,TGCGCCAGCAGCCAAGCGCCAGCCTCCTATGGCTACACCTTC
14,TRBJ2-3,-,TRBV5-1,-,CASSLDRSTDTQYF,TGCGCCAGCAGCCTGGACCGCAGCACAGATACGCAGTATTTT
13,TRBJ1-2,-,TRBV12-3/TRBV12-4,-,CASSLGGARGYTF,TGTGCCAGCAGTTTGGGGGGGGCGCGCGGCTACACCTTC
16,TRBJ1-5,-,TRBV24-1,-,CATSEHPTDSNQPQHF,TGTGCCACCAGTGAGCACCCGACCGATAGCAATCAGCCCCAGCATTTT
15,TRBJ2-1,TRBD2,TRBV6-4,once,CASSDTSGGANEQFF,TGTGCCAGCAGTGACACTAGCGGGGGGGCCAATGAGCAGTTCTTC
13,TRBJ1-1,-,TRBV15,-,CATSRDRREEAFF,TGTGCCACCAGCAGAGATCGGAGGGAAGAAGCTTTCTTT
20,TRBJ2-1,TRBD2,TRBV4-1,many,CASSQGSWGTSESERNEQFF,TGCGCCAGCAGCCAAGGGTCATGGGGGACTAGCGAATCCGAGCGGAATGAGCAGTTCTTC
15,TRBJ1-3,TRBD1,TRBV5-1,-,CASSPEQGGGNTIYF,TGCGCCAGCAGCCCCGAGCAGGGGGGAGGAAACACCATATATTTT
15,TRBJ2-1,TRBD1,TRBV11-2,-,CASSWTGTGNNEQFF,TGTGCCAGCAGTTGGACCGGGACAGGGAACAATGAGCAGTTCTTC
14,TRBJ1-5,TRBD1,TRBV5-1,-,CASSGGQGDQPQHF,TGCGCCAGCAGCGGGGGACAGGGGGATCAGCCCCAGCATTTT
16,TRBJ1-1,TRBD1,TRBV11-2,-,CASSFDYRGPNTEAFF,TGTGCCAGCAGCTTCGATTACAGGGGACCTAACACTGAAGCTTTCTTT
15,TRBJ1-6,-,TRBV4-2,-,CASSQGTGPWSPLHF,TGTGCCAGCAGCCAAGGGACGGGCCCGTGGTCACCCCTCCACTTT
13,TRBJ1-2,-,TRBV12-3/TRBV12-4,-,CASSPSGGYGYTF,TGTGCCAGCAGTCCCTCTGGAGGCTATGGCTACACCTTC
15,TRBJ2-1,TRBD2,TRBV6-4,-,CASSELLAGYNEQFF,TGTGCCAGCAGTGAACTACTAGCGGGGTACAATGAGCAGTTCTTC
11,TRBJ1-1,-,TRBV12-3/TRBV12-4,once,CASSLTTEAFF,TGTGCCAGCAGTTTAACCACTGAAGCTTTCTTT
15,TRBJ1-4,TRBD1,TRBV14,once,CASSQGAGGNEKLFF,TGTGCCAGCAGCCAGGGAGCAGGGGGAAATGAAAAACTGTTTTTT
13,TRBJ2-5,-,TRBV2,-,CASSEQGSETQYF,TGTGCCAGCAGTGAACAGGGATCAGAGACCCAGTACTTC
14,TRBJ2-7,TRBD1,TRBV5-5,once,CASSPGQVLYEQYF,TGTGCCAGCAGCCCAGGACAGGTCCTCTACGAGCAGTACTTC
11,TRBJ2-7,-,TRBV6-5,-,CASTGGYEQYF,TGTGCCAGCACGGGCGGCTACGAGCAGTACTTC
15,TRBJ1-1,-,TRBV2,-,CASSEGGSENTEAFF,TGTGCCAGCAGTGAAGGGGGATCCGAAAACACTGAAGCTTTCTTT
16,TRBJ2-7,TRBD1,TRBV7-9,-,CASSTRQGTSSNEQYF,TGTGCCAGCAGCACTAGACAGGGTACGTCTAGCAACGAGCAGTACTTC
19,TRBJ2-3,-,TRBV7-9,-,CASSSTVRGRGPSTDTQYF,TGTGCCAGCAGCTCAACCGTACGAGGACGGGGACCTAGCACAGATACGCAGTATTTT
13,TRBJ1-6,-,TRBV12-3/TRBV12-4,-,CATRDTNNSPLHF,TGTGCCACCCGGGACACCAATAATTCACCCCTCCACTTT
14,TRBJ1-5,-,TRBV25-1,-,CASSARGGVQPQHF,TGTGCCAGCAGTGCGAGGGGGGGGGTTCAGCCCCAGCATTTT
12,TRBJ2-7,-,TRBV5-6,-,CASSIRGNEQYF,TGTGCCAGCAGCATCCGGGGAAACGAGCAGTACTTC
15,TRBJ2-7,-,TRBV5-6,-,CASSLVAGHSYEQYF,TGTGCCAGCAGCCTGGTGGCAGGGCATTCCTACGAGCAGTACTTC